This T cell receptor (beta chain) was sequenced during a study of blood T cell repertoires in COVID-19 (dated by TCRdb to 2018 to 2020). Background on the whole study: The collaborator samples originated in the United States, Italy and Spain and spanned the acute and convalescent phases of COVID-19. The material from the prospective study consisted of cDNA or gDNA derived from T cells, B-cell-depleted T cells, or PBMCs. Deeply sampled blood TCRbeta repertoires from subjects exposed to, actively infected with, or recovered from COVID-19 were included in the dataset. The repertoires were made available in a free public database intended to serve as a resource for research on the immune response to SARS-CoV-2. The samples were drawn from the first 160 participants of the ongoing ImmuneRACE study and from under 1,500 subjects provided by 6 global collaborators. Sample metadata almost always included a de-identified subject ID, COVID-19 status, age in years and sex. HLA class I and class II types, where available, came from metadata supplied by the sample provider rather than from assay-based typing.

One collaborating source in Seattle enrolled patients while the patients were actively infected and followed the patients over time throughout the course of disease. The collaborating institutions used their own protocols to collect whole blood in K2EDTA tubes. Collaborator samples were shipped for TCRbeta analysis as frozen whole blood, isolated PBMCs, or DNA extracted from either sample type. As to this clone: There is no known antigen for this receptor. Within one base of it there is no much larger clone, and no base qualities were kept.

On the study overall, not on this receptor specifically: Clinical and demographic metadata were provided uncurated, with the amount varying by source and participant.

At the junction V is shortened by 7 bases and J by 5 bases; bases outside the gene matches: 10. The CDR3 numbers 14 residues from cysteine through phenylalanine. Here the CDR3 DNA is all that survives: 42 bases in frame from base 1. CDR1 and CDR2 (SNHLY, FYNNEI) derive from the germline V gene. The immunoSEQ Assay, a bias-controlled multiplex PCR, was used to amplify TCRbeta CDR3 regions from genomic DNA. Per the original workflow: Nucleated cell counts per sample were estimated from amplification of reference gene primers within the assay. To quantify the absolute abundance of each unique TCRbeta CDR3 rearrangement, sequence reads were collapsed and filtered. For each sample, productive Simpson clonality was calculated as the square root of Simpson's diversity index across productive rearrangements. This immuneACCESS table, as held by TCRdb, lists in-frame sequences with V and J called but not all clones. Of the missing ones, under half trace to an unresolved V gene in checked studies; the others have no known cause. That table gives V, J and clone size, and the DNA gave D and trimming. Across this sample there are a few hundred thousand clones, with 75% to 95% seen only once. The top ten clonotypes cover about 7% of the sample.

The sample taken for sequencing was peripheral blood. This TCR derives from a woman aged 25-40 years with COVID-19, enrolled during active disease. The chain is encoded by TRBV2 joined to TRBJ2-7; 8 central bases correspond to TRBD2. This receptor has the CDR3 CASTRGLAGHEQYF. At the DNA level, the sequence is TGTGCCAGCACCCGCGGGCTAGCGGGCCACGAGCAGTACTTC.